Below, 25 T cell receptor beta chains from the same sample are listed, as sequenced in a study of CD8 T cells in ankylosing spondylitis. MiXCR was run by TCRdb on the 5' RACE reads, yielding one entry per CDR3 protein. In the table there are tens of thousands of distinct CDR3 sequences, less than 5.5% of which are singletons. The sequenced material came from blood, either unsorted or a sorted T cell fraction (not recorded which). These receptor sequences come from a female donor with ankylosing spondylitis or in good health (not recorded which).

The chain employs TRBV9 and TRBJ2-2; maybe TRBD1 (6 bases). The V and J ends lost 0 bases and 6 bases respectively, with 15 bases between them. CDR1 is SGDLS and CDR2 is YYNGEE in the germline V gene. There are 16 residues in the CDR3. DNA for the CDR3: TGTGCCAGCAGCGTAGACGGACAGCTAAGGGCCGGGGAGCTGTTTTTT. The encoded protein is CASSVDGQLRAGELFF.

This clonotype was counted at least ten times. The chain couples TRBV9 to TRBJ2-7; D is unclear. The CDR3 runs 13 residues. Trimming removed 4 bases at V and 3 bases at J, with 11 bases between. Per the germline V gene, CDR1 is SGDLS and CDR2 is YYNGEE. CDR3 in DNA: TGTGCCAGCAGCCCAGACCCCAGCTACGAGCAGTACTTC. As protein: CASSPDPSYEQYF.

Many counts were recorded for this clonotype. CDR3 sequence reads: CASSVDRGSGYTF. CDR3 nucleotides: TGTGCCAGCAGCGTGGACAGGGGTTCTGGCTACACCTTC. J is TRBJ1-2 and V is TRBV9; 9 nucleotides match TRBD1. This CDR3 is built from 13 residues. V trimming: 2 bases; J trimming: 7 bases; junction bases outside the gene matches: 3. Per the germline V gene, CDR1 is SGDLS and CDR2 is YYNGEE.

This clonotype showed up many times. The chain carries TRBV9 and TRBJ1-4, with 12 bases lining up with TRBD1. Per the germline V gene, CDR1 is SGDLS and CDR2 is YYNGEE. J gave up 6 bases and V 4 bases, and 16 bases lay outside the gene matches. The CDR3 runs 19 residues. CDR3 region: CASSRDLPGQGAVDEKLFF. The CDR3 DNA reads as TGTGCCAGCAGCAGAGATCTCCCGGGACAGGGGGCCGTGGATGAAAAACTGTTTTTT.

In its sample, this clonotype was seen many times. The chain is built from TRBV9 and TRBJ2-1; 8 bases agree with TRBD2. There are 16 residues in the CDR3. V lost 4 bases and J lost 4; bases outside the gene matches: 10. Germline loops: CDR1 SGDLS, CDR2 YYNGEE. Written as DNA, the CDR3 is TGTGCCAGCAGCCTACCAACTAGCGGCAGATACAATGAGCAGTTCTTC. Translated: CASSLPTSGRYNEQFF.

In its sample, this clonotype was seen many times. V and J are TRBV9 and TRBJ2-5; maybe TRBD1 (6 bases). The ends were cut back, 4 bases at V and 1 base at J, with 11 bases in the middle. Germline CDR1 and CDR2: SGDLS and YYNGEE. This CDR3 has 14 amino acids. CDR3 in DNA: TGTGCCAGCAGCATCGGGACAACCCAAGAGACCCAGTACTTC. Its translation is CASSIGTTQETQYF.

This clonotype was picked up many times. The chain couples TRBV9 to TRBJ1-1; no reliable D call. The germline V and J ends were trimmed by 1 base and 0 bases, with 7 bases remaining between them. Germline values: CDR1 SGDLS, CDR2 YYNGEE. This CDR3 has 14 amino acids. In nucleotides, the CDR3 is TGTGCCAGCAGCGTACTGACGGTGAACACTGAAGCTTTCTTT. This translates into CASSVLTVNTEAFF.

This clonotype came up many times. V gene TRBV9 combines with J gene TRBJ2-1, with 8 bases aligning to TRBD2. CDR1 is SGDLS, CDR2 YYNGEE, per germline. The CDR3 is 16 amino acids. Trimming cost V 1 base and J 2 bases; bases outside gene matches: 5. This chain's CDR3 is CASSVRLASTYNEQFF. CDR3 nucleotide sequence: TGTGCCAGCAGCGTACGACTAGCGAGTACCTACAATGAGCAGTTCTTC.

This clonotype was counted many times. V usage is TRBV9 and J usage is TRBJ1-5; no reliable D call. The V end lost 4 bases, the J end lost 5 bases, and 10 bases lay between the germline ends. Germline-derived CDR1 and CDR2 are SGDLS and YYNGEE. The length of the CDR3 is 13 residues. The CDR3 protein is CASSPQPDQPQHF. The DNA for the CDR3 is TGTGCCAGCAGCCCCCAACCCGATCAGCCCCAGCATTTT.

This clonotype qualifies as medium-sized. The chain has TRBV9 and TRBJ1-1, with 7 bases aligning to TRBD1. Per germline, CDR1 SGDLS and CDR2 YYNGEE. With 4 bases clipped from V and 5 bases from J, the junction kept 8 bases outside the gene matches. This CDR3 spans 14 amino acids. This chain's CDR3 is CASSTGEEWTEAFF. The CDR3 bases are TGTGCCAGCAGCACAGGGGAAGAATGGACTGAAGCTTTCTTT.

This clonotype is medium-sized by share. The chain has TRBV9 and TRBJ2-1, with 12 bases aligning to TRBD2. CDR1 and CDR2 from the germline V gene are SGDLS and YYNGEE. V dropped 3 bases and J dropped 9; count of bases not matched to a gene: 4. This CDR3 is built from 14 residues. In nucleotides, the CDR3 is TGTGCCAGCAGCGGACTAGCGGGAGTCGGTGAGCAGTTCTTC. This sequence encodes CASSGLAGVGEQFF.

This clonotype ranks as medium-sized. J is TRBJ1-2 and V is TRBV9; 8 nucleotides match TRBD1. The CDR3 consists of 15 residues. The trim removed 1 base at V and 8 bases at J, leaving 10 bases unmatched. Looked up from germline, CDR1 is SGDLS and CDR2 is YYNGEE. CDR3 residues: CASSVLRTGSRGYTF. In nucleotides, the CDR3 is TGTGCCAGCAGCGTATTAAGGACAGGGTCTCGGGGCTACACCTTC.

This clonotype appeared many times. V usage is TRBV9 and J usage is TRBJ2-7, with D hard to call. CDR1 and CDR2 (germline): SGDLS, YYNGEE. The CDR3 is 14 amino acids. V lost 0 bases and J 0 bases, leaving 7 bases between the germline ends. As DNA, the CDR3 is TGTGCCAGCAGCGTAGGGACGGTCTCCTACGAGCAGTACTTC. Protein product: CASSVGTVSYEQYF.

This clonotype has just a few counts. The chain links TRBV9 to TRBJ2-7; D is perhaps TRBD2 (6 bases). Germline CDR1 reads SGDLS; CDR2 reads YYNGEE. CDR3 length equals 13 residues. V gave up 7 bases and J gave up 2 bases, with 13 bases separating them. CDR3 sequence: CASSHPGAYEQYF. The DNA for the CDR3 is TGTGCCAGCTCACACCCGGGGGCCTACGAGCAGTACTTC.

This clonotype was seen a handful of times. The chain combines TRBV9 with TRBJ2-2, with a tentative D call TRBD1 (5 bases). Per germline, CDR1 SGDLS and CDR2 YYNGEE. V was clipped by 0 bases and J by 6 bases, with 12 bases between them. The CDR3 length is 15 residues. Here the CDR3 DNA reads TGTGCCAGCAGCGTAGATGGCAGGGTATCCGGGGAGCTGTTTTTT. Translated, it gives CASSVDGRVSGELFF.

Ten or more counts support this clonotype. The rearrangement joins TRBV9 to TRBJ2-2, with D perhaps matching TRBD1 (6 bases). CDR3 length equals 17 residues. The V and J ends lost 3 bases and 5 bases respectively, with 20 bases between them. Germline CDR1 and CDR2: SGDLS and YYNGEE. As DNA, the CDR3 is TGTGCCAGCAGCGGAAGGGACAATCCCGTGGGAACCGGGGAGCTGTTTTTT. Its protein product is CASSGRDNPVGTGELFF.

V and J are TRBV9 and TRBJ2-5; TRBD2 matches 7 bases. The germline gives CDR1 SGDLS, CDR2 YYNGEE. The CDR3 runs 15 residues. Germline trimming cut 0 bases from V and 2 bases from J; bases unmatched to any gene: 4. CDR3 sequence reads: CASSVAAGTQETQYF. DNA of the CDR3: TGTGCCAGCAGCGTAGCAGCGGGGACTCAAGAGACCCAGTACTTC.

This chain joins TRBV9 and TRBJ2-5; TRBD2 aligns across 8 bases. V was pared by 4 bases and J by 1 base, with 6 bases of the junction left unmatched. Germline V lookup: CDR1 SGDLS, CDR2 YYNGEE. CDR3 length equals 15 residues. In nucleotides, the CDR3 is TGTGCCAGCAGCCCCAGGACTAGCCTCCAAGAGACCCAGTACTTC. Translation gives CASSPRTSLQETQYF.

The CDR3 sequence: CASSVGGTGVFGANVLTF. In DNA form, the CDR3 reads TGTGCCAGCAGCGTAGGCGGGACAGGGGTGTTTGGGGCCAACGTCCTGACTTTC. This chain connects TRBV9 to TRBJ2-6; 10 positions agree with TRBD1. Germline CDR1 SGDLS, CDR2 YYNGEE. Germline trimming cut 0 bases from V and 3 bases from J; bases unmatched to any gene: 6. The CDR3 length is 18 residues.

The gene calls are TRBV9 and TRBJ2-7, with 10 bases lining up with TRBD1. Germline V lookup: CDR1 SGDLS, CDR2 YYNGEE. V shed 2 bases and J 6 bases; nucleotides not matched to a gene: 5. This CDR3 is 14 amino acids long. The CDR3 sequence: CASSVQGTGAEQYF. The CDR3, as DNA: TGTGCCAGCAGCGTGCAAGGGACAGGGGCCGAGCAGTACTTC.

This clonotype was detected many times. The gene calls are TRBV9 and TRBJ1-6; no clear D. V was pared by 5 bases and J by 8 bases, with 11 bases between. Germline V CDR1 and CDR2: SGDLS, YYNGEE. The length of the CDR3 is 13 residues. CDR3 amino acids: CASREQADSPLHF. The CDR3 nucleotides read TGTGCCAGCAGAGAGCAGGCGGATTCACCCCTCCACTTT.

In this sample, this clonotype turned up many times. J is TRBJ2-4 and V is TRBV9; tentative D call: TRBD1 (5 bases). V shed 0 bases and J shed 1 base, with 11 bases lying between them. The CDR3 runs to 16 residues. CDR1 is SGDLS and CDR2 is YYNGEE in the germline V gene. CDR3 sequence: CASSVEGSVAKNIQYF. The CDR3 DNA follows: TGTGCCAGCAGCGTAGAGGGGTCTGTCGCCAAAAACATTCAGTACTTC.

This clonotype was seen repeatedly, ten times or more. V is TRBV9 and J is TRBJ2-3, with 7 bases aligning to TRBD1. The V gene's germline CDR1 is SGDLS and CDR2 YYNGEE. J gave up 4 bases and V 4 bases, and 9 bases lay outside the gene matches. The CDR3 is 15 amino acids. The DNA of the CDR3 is TGTGCCAGCAGCAGATGGACAGGAGCGTCAGATACGCAGTATTTT. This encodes CASSRWTGASDTQYF.

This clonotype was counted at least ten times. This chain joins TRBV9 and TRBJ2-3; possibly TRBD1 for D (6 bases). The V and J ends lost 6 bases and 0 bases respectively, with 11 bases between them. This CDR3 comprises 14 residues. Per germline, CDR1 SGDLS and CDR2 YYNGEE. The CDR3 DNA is TGTGCCAGCACCAAGGACAGCAGCACAGATACGCAGTATTTT. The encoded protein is CASTKDSSTDTQYF.

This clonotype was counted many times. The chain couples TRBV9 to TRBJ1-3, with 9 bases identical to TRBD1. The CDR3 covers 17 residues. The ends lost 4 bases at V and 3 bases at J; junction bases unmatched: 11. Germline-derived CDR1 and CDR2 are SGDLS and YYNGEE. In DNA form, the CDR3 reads TGTGCCAGCAGCCCGGGACAGGGCGTTTCGGTTGGAAACACCATATATTTT. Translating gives CASSPGQGVSVGNTIYF. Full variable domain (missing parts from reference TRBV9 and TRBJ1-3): DSGVTQTPKHLITATGQRVTLRCSPRSGDLSVYWYQQSLDQGLQFLIQYYNGEERAKGNILERFSAQQFPDLHSELNLSSLELGDSALYFCASSPGQGVSVGNTIYFGEGSWLTVV.